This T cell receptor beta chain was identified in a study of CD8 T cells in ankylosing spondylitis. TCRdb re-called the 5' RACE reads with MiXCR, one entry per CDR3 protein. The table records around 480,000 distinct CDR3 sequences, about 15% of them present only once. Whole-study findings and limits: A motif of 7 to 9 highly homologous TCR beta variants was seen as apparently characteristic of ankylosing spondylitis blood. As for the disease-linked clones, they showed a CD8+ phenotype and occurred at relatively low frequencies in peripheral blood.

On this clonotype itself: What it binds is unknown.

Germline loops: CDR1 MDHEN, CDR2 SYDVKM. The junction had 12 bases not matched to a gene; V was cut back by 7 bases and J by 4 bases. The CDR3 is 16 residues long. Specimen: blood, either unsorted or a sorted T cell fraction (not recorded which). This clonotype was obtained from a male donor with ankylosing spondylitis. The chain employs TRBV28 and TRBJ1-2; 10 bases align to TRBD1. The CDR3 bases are TGTGCCAGCAACGGACAGGGGGGCCCAACTAGCTATGGCTACACCTTC. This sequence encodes CASNGQGGPTSYGYTF.